Given below is one T cell receptor (beta chain) in context. The table came from immunoSEQ multiplex PCR; TCRdb's copy has only in-frame clones and leaves some out. Altogether 42,000 or so clones are present, about 85% being singletons, with the ten largest covering approximately 1%. This entry is derived from a study of T cell changes during pregnancy in multiple sclerosis. In germline, CDR1 is MNHNS, CDR2 SASEGT. V lost 1 base, J lost 5 bases, and 16 bases lay in between. This CDR3 has 16 amino acids. The chain links TRBV6-1 to TRBJ2-3; a possible D gene is TRBD2 (6 bases). The material sequenced was CD4+ T cells from peripheral blood mononuclear cells, taken after pregnancy. The clonotype was recovered from a female donor with multiple sclerosis, enrolled in a pregnancy study. CDR3 DNA: TGTGCCAGCAGTGAAGGGAGGGCTAGGAAGGGAGATACGCAGTATTTT. Its protein product is CASSEGRARKGDTQYF.